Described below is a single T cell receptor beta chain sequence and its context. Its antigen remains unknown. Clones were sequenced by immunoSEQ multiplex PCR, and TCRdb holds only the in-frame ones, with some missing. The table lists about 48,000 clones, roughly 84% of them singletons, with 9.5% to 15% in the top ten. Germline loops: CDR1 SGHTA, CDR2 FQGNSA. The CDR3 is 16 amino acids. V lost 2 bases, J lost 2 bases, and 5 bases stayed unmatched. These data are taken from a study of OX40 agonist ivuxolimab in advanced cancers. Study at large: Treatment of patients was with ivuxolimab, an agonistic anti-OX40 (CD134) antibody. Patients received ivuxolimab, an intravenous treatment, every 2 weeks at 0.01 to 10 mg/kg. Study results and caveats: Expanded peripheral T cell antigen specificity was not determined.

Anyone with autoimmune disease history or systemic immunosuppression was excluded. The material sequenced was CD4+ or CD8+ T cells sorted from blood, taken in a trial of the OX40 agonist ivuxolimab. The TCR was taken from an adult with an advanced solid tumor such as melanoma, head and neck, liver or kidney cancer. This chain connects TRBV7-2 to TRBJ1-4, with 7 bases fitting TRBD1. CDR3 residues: CASSLRPGGTNEKLFF. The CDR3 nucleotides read TGTGCCAGCAGCTTAAGACCAGGGGGGACTAATGAAAAACTGTTTTTT.